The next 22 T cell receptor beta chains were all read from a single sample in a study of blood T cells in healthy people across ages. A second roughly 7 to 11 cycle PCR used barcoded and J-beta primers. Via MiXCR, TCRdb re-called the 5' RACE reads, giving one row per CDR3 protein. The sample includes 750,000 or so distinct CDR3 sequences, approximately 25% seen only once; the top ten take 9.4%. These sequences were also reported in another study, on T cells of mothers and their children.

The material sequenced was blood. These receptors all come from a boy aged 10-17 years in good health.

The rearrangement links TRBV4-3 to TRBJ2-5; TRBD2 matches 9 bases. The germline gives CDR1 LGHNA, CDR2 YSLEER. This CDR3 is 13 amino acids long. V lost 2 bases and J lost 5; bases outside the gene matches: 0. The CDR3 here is CASSQLAGETQYF. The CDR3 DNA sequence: TGCGCCAGCAGCCAACTAGCGGGGGAGACCCAGTACTTC.

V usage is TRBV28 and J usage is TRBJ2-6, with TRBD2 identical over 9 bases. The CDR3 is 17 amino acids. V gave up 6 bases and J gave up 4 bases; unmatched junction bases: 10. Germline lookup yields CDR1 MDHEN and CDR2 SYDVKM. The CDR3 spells CASRPRSGSTGANVLTF. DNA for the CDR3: TGTGCCAGCAGGCCCCGTAGCGGGAGCACCGGGGCCAACGTCCTGACTTTC.

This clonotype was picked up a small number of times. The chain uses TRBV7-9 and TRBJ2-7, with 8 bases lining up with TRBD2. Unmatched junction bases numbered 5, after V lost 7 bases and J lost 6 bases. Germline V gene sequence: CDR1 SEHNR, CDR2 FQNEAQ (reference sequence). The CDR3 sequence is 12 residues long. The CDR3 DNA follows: TGTGCCAGCACCATCGGGGGGGGCGAGCAGTACTTC. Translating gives CASTIGGGEQYF.

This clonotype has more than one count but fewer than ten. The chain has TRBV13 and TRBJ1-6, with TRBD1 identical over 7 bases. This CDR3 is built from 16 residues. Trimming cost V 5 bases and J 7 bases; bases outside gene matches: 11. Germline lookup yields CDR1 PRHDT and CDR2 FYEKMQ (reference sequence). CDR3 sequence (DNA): TGTGCCAGCAGCCCGCCGGGACAGCGATCAAATTCACCCCTCCACTTT. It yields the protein CASSPPGQRSNSPLHF.

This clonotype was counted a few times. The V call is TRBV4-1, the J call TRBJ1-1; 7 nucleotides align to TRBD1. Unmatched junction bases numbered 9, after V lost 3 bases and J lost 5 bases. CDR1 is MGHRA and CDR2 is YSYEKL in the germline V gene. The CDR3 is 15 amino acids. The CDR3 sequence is CASSQRTGIGTEAFF. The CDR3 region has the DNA TGCGCCAGCAGCCAGAGGACAGGAATAGGGACTGAAGCTTTCTTT.

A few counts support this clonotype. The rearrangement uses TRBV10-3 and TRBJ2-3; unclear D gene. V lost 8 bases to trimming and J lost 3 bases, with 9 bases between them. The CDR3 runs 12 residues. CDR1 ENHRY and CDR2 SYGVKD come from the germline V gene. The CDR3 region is CAIGGGTDTQYF. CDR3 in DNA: TGTGCCATCGGTGGCGGAACAGATACGCAGTATTTT.

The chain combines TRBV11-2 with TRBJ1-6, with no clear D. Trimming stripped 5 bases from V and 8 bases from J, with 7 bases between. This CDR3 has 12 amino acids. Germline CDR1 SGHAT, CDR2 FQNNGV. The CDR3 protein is CASSPSYSPLHF. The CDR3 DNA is TGTGCCAGCAGCCCCTCTTATTCACCCCTCCACTTT.

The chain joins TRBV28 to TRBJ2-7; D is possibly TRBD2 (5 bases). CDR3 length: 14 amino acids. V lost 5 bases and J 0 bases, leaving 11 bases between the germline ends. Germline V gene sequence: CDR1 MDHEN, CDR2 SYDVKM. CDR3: CASSRRGFSYEQYF. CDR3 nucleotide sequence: TGTGCCAGCAGTCGACGGGGTTTCTCCTACGAGCAGTACTTC.

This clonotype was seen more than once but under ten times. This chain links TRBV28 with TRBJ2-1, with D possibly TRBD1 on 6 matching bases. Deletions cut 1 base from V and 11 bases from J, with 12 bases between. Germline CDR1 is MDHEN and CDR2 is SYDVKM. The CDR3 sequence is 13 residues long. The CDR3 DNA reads TGTGCCAGCAGTTTATTAGGACAGCCTAAGCAGTTCTTC. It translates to CASSLLGQPKQFF.

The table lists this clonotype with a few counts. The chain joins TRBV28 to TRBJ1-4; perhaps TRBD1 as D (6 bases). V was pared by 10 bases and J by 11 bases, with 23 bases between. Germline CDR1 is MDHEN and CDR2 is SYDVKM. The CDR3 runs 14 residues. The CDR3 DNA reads TGTGCCACGAAATACGGCGGGGGCCAGGGGAAACTGTTTTTT. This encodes CATKYGGGQGKLFF. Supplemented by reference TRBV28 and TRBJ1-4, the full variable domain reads DVKVTQSSRYLVKRTGEKVFLECVQDMDHENMFWYRQDPGLGLRLIYFSYDVKMKEKGDIPEGYSVSREKKERFSLILESASTNQTSMYLCATKYGGGQGKLFFGSGTQLSVL.

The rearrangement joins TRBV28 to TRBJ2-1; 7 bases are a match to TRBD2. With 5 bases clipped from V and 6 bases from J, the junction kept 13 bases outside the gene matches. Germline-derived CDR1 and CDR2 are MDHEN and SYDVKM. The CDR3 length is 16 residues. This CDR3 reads CASSPPFLADVNEQFF. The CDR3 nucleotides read TGTGCCAGCAGTCCCCCCTTTCTAGCGGATGTCAATGAGCAGTTCTTC.

CDR3 nucleotide sequence: TGCAGTGCTACCGGACAGAACTCCTACGAGCAGTACTTC. This sequence encodes CSATGQNSYEQYF. The genes are TRBV20-1 and TRBJ2-7; TRBD1 might be the D (6 bases). Trimming took off 4 bases at V and 0 bases at J, with 10 bases between the two ends. The germline V gene has CDR1 DFQATT and CDR2 SNEGSKA (reference sequence). The CDR3 has 13 residues.

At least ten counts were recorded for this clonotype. The CDR3 nucleotides are TGTGCCATCAGTGAGGCCAGGGGTGTTACAGGGACCCCAGGAGAGACCCAGTACTTC. Translating it yields CAISEARGVTGTPGETQYF. The chain employs TRBV10-3 and TRBJ2-5; weak D call: TRBD1 (6 bases). The CDR3 spans 19 residues. V dropped 2 bases and J dropped 4 bases, with 26 bases sitting between them. CDR1 ENHRY and CDR2 SYGVKD come from the germline V gene.

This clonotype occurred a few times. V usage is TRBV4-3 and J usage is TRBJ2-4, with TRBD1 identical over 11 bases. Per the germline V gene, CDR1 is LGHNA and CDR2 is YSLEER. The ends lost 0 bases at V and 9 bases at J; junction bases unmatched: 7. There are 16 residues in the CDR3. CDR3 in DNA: TGCGCCAGCAGCCAAGATGGGGACAGGGGGGTAAGCATTCAGTACTTC. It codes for CASSQDGDRGVSIQYF.

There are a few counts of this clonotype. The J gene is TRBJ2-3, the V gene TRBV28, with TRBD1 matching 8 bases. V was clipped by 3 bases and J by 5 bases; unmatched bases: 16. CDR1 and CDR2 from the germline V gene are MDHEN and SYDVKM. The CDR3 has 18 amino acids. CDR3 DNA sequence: TGTGCCAGCAGTTTTCCCCCAATCAGGGGGCCCGAGCAAGATACGCAGTATTTT. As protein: CASSFPPIRGPEQDTQYF.

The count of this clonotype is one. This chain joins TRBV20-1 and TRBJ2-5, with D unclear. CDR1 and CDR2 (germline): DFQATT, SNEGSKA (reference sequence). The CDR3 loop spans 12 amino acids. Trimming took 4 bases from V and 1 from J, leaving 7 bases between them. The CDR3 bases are TGCAGTGCTAAAGGCAGCCAAGAGACCCAGTACTTC. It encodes CSAKGSQETQYF.

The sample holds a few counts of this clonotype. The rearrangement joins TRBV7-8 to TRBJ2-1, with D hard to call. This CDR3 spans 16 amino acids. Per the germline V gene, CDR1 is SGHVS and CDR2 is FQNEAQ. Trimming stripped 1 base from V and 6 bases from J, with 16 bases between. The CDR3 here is CASSLGWRSPINEQFF. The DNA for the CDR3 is TGTGCCAGCAGCTTAGGATGGAGATCCCCCATCAATGAGCAGTTCTTC.

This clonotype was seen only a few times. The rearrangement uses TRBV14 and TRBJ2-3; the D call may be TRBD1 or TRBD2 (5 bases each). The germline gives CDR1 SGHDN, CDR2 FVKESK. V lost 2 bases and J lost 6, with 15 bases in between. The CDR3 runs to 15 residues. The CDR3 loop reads CASSQTGTARDTQYF. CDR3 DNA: TGTGCCAGCAGCCAAACTGGGACGGCGAGGGATACGCAGTATTTT.

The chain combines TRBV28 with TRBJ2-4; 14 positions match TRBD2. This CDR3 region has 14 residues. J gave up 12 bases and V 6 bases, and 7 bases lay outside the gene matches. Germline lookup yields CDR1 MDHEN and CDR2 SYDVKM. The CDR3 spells CASSPGLAGVGQYF. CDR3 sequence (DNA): TGTGCCAGCAGCCCGGGACTAGCGGGAGTGGGTCAGTACTTC. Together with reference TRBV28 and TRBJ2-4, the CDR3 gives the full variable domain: DVKVTQSSRYLVKRTGEKVFLECVQDMDHENMFWYRQDPGLGLRLIYFSYDVKMKEKGDIPEGYSVSREKKERFSLILESASTNQTSMYLCASSPGLAGVGQYFGAGTRLSVL.

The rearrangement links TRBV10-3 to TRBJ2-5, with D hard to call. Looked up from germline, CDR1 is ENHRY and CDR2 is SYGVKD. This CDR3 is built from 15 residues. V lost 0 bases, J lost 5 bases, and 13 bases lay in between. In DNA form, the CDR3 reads TGTGCCATCAGTGAGTCTAGTTCTGAGCGTGAGACCCAGTACTTC. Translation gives CAISESSSERETQYF.

The CDR3 DNA reads as TGTGCCAGCAGTCAGGGGGCGAAAGAGACCCAGTACTTC. It encodes CASSQGAKETQYF. The chain uses TRBV5-4 and TRBJ2-5; 8 bases line up with TRBD1. Per the germline V gene, CDR1 is SGHNT and CDR2 is YYREEE (reference sequence). This CDR3 is 13 amino acids long. Trimming at V came to 5 bases and at J to 3 bases, leaving 3 bases not matched to a gene.

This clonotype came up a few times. The CDR3 region has the DNA TGTGCCAGCAGTTTACTGCCTCTAGGCTATGAGCAGTTCTTC. It encodes CASSLLPLGYEQFF. The chain links TRBV12-3 or TRBV12-4 to TRBJ2-1, with D unresolved. The CDR3 has 14 amino acids. Trimming removed 2 bases at V and 8 bases at J, with 13 bases between.